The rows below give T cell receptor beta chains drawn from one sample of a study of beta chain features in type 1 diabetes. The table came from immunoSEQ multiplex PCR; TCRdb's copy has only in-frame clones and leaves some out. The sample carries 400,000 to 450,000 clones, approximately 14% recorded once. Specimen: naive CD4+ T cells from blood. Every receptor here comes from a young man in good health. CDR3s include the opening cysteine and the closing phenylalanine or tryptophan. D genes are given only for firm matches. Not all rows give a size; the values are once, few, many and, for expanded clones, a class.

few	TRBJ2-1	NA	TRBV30	TGTGCCTGGAGGGGGAGCTCCTACAATGAGCAGTTCTTC	CAWRGSSYNEQFF
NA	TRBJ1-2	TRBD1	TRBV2	TGTGCCAGGCGAGAGACAGGGGGCTTTATGGATGGCTACACCTTC	CARRETGGFMDGYTF
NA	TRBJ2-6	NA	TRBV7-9	TGTGCCAGCAGCTTGTTCCCTGGGGCCAACGTCCTGACTTTC	CASSLFPGANVLTF
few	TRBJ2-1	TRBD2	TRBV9	TGTGCCAGCAGCGTAGGAGCGGGGGGGCCCTTTGAGCAGTTCTTC	CASSVGAGGPFEQFF
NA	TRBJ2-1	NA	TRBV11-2	TGTGCCAGCAGCTCCGGGATAGCAGGGATAGGGAATGAGCAGTTCTTC	CASSSGIAGIGNEQFF
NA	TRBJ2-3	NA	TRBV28	TGTGCCAGCCATTCCCCTACTAGCACAGATACGCAGTATTTT	CASHSPTSTDTQYF
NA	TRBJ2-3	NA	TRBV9	TGTGCCAGCAGCGTAGGAGCTATCACAGATACGCAGTATTTT	CASSVGAITDTQYF
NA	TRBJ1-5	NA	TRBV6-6	TGTGCCAGCAGTTACGTGGGGGGCTTTCAGCCCCAGCATTTT	CASSYVGGFQPQHF
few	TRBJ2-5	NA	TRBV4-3	TGCGCCAGCAGCCAGCCCGGACAGCAAGAGACCCAGTACTTC	CASSQPGQQETQYF
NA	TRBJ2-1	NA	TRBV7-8	TGTGCCAGCAGCTTCCGGGAACTACTCTCTGAGCAGTTCTTC	CASSFRELLSEQFF
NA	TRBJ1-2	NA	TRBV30	TGTGCCTGGAGGACAGGAATCAACTATGGCTACACCTTC	CAWRTGINYGYTF
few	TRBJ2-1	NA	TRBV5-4	TGTGCCAGCAGCTACTGGAGCGGTCACAATGAGCAGTTCTTC	CASSYWSGHNEQFF
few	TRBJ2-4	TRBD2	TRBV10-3	TGTGCCATCAGTGAGAATGGACTAGCGGGTTCAGCCAAAAACATTCAGTACTTC	CAISENGLAGSAKNIQYF
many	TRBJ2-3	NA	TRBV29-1	TGCAGCGTTCGCCGAGATACGCAGTATTTT	CSVRRDTQYF
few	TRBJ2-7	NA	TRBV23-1	TGCGCCAGCAGTCAATCGTATCTAAACGCGATTTCCTACGAGCAGTACTTC	CASSQSYLNAISYEQYF
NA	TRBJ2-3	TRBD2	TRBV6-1	TGTGCCGGGGTGACTAGCGGGAGGGCCGGAGATACGCAGTATTTT	CAGVTSGRAGDTQYF
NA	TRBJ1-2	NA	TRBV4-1	TGCGCCAGCAGCCACTCCGACGCAGGGGCTAACTATGGCTACACCTTC	CASSHSDAGANYGYTF
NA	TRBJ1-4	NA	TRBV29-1	TGCAGCGTTTACGTGGTTAACAATGAAAAACTGTTTTTT	CSVYVVNNEKLFF
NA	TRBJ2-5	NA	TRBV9	TGTGCCAGCAGCGCCGGAACCGGGGGCGAGACCCAGTACTTC	CASSAGTGGETQYF
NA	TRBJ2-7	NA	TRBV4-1	TGCGCCAGCAGCCAGTTGGATTCTGCGGCCTACGAGCAGTACTTC	CASSQLDSAAYEQYF
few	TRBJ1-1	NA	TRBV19	TGTGCCAGTCACATAGACAGGAACACTGAAGCTTTCTTT	CASHIDRNTEAFF
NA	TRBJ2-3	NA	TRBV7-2	TGTGCCAGCAGCTTAGAGGGACTCCGTACGCAGTATTTT	CASSLEGLRTQYF
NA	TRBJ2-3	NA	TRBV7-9	TGTGCCAGCAGCTCCCCCGCTAGCGACACAGATACGCAGTATTTT	CASSSPASDTDTQYF
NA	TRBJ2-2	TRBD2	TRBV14	TGTGCCAGCAGCCGAATGGGACTAGCTAAGAACACCGGGGAGCTGTTTTTT	CASSRMGLAKNTGELFF
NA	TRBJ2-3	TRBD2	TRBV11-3	TGTGCCAGCAGCTTAGTCCTAGCGGGAAGGCTGCGTAGCACAGATACGCAGTATTTT	CASSLVLAGRLRSTDTQYF
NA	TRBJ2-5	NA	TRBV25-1	TGTGCCAGCAGCGACGGGGCAGGGGCTCGGGAGACCCAGTACTTC	CASSDGAGARETQYF
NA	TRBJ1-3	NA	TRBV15	TGTGCCACCAGCAGAGAGGCGGCTTTTGGAAACACCATATATTTT	CATSREAAFGNTIYF
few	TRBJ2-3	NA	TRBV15	TGTGCCACCAGAGCCGGATCAGATACGCAGTATTTT	CATRAGSDTQYF
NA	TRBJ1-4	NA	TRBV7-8	TGTGCCAGCAGTCCGGCAGGAAATGAAAAACTGTTTTTT	CASSPAGNEKLFF
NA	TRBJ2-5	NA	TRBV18	TGTGCCAGCTCACCTTATCAGTCGACCCAGTACTTC	CASSPYQSTQYF
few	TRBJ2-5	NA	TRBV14	TGTGCCAGCAGCCCTCGACAGAAAGAGACCCAGTACTTC	CASSPRQKETQYF
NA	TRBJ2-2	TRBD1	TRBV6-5	TGTGCCAGCAGGCGACAGGGGAGCACCGGGGAGCTGTTTTTT	CASRRQGSTGELFF
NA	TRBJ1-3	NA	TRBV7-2	TGTGCCAGCAGCCCATCGGGGGGTGGAAACACCATATATTTT	CASSPSGGGNTIYF
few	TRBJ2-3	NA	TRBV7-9	TGTGCCAGCAGCCGCGGGGATACGCAGTATTTT	CASSRGDTQYF
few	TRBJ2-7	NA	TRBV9	TGTGCCAGCAGCGTCCGCGGACATGACTACGAGCAGTACTTC	CASSVRGHDYEQYF
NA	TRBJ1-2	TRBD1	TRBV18	TGTGCCAGCTCAACAGGGGGCCTCACAATAGGCTACACCTTC	CASSTGGLTIGYTF
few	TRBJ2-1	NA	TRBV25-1	TGTGCCAGCAGTGATACCCGGGGGATTAACAATGAGCAGTTCTTC	CASSDTRGINNEQFF
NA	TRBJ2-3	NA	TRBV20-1	TGCAGTGCCCGGTTAACAGATACGCAGTATTTT	CSARLTDTQYF
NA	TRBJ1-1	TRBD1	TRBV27	TGTGCCAGCAGTCCGACAGGGATGAACACTGAAGCTTTCTTT	CASSPTGMNTEAFF
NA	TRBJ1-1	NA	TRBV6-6	TGTGCCAGCAGACCAACGGGGGAGGGCACTGAAGCTTTCTTT	CASRPTGEGTEAFF
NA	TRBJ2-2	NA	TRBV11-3	TGTGCCAGCAGCTCGGGGAGCGGCACCGGGGAGCTGTTTTTT	CASSSGSGTGELFF
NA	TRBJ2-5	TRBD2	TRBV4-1	TGCGCCAGCAGCCACCCCAACCGGCGTCCTAGCGGGAGAGAGACCCAGTACTTC	CASSHPNRRPSGRETQYF
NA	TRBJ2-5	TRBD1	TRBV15	TGTGCCACCGCCTTTAGGGACAGCGAAGAGACCCAGTACTTC	CATAFRDSEETQYF
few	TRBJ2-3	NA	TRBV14	TGTGCCAGCAGCCATCTAGGACGGAAGACTAGGTTCCCAGATACGCAGTATTTT	CASSHLGRKTRFPDTQYF
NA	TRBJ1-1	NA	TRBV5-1	TGCGCCAGCAGCCCCAGGGTCATGAACACTGAAGCTTTCTTT	CASSPRVMNTEAFF